Only a few counts were recorded for the clone carrying this TCR beta chain. Its specificity is unknown. The data derive from a study of cytotoxic CD8 clonotypes in ibrutinib-treated CLL. Study at large: Among the patients, over 9 presented as relapsed/refractory and 15 as treatment-naive; around 18 showed unmutated IGHV.

General study points: The clonality went up when patients responded to ibrutinib and dropped back toward baseline at progression. Rare overall, public clonotypes shrank or held steady under therapy.

Some clones are missing from TCRdb's copy, which holds only in-frame ones; the method was immunoSEQ multiplex PCR. In the table there are more than 25,000 clones, 60% to 85% of which are singletons. Germline trimming cut 1 base from V and 6 bases from J; bases unmatched to any gene: 10. Germline-derived CDR1 and CDR2 are LGHNA and YNFKEQ. The CDR3 spans 18 residues. The chain links TRBV4-2 to TRBJ2-2, with 11 nucleotides matching TRBD2. Sequenced here: PBMCs, sampled after 36 months of ibrutinib treatment. This receptor was obtained from a human donor with chronic lymphocytic leukemia. CDR3 bases: TGTGCCAGCAGCCAAGGACTAGCGGGGAGTACTGGGGCCGGGGAGCTGTTTTTT. Its protein is CASSQGLAGSTGAGELFF.